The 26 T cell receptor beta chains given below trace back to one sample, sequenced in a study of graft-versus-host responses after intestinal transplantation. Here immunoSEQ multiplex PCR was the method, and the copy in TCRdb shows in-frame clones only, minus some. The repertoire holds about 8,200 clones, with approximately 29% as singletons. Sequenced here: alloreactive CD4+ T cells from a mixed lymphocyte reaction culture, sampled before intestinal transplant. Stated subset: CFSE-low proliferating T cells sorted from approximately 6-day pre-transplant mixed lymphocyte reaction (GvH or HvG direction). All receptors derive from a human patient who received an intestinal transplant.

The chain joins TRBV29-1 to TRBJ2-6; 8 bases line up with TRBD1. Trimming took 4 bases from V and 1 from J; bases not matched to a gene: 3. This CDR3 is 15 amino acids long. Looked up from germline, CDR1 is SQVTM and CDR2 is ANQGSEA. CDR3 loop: CSVAWTGSGANVLTF. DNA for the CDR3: TGCAGCGTTGCTTGGACAGGGTCTGGGGCCAACGTCCTGACTTTC.

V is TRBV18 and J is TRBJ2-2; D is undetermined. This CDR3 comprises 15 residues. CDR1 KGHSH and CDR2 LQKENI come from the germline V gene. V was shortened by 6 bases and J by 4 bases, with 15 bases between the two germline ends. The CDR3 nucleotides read TGTGCCAGCTCGCCGGCGGTAAGACTCACCGGGGAGCTGTTTTTT. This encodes CASSPAVRLTGELFF.

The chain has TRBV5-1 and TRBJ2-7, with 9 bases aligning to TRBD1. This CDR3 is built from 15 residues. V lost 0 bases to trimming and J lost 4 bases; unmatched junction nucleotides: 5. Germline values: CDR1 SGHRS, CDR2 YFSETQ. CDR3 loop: CASSLGGTGLYEQYF. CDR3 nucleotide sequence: TGCGCCAGCAGCTTGGGGGGGACAGGGTTGTACGAGCAGTACTTC.

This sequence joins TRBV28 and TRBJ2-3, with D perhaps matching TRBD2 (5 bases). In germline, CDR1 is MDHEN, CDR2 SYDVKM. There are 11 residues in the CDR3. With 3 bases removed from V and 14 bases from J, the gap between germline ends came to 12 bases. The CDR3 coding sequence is TGTGCCAGCAGTTTCGGTGGTAGCGCGTATTTT. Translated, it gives CASSFGGSAYF.

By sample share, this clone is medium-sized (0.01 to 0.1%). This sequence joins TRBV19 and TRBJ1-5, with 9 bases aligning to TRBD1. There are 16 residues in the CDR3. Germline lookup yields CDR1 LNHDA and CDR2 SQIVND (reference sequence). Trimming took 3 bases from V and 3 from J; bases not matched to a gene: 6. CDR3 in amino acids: CASSIRGQGLNQPQHF. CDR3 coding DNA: TGTGCCAGTAGTATTCGGGGACAGGGCCTCAATCAGCCCCAGCATTTT.

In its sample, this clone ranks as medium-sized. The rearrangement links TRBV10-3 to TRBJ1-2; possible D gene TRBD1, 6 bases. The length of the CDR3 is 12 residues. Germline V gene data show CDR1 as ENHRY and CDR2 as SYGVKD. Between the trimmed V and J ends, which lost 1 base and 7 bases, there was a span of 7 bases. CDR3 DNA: TGTGCCATCAGTGAGTTACAGGGTGGCTACACCTTC. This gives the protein CAISELQGGYTF.

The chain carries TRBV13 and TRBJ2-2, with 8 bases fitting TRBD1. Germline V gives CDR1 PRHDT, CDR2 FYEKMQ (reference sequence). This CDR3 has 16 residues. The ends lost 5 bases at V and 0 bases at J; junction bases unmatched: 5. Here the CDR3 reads CASSPGTGSNTGELFF. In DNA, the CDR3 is TGTGCCAGCAGCCCCGGGACAGGATCGAACACCGGGGAGCTGTTTTTT.

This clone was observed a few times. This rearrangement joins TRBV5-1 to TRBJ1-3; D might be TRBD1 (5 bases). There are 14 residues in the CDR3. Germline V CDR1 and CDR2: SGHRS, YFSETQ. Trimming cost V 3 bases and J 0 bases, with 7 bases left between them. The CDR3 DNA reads TGCGCCAGCAGCTCAGGGAACTCTGGAAACACCATATATTTT. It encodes CASSSGNSGNTIYF.

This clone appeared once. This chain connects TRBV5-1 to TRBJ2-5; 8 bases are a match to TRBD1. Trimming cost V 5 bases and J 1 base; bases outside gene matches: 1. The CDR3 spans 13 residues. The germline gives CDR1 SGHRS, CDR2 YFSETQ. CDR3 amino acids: CASRGQGQETQYF. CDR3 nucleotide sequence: TGCGCCAGCAGAGGACAGGGCCAAGAGACCCAGTACTTC.

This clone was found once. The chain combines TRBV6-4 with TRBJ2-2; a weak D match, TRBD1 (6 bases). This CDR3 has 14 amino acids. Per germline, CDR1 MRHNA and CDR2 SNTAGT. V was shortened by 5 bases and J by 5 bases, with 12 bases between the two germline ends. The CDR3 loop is CASSPDRGTGELFF. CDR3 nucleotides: TGTGCCAGCAGTCCGGACAGAGGTACCGGGGAGCTGTTTTTT.

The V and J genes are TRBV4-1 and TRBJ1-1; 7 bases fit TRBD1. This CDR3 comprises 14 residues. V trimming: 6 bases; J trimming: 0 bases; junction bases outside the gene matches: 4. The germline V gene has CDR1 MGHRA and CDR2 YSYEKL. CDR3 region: CASSLGQMNTEAFF. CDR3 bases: TGCGCCAGCAGTCTGGGACAGATGAACACTGAAGCTTTCTTT.

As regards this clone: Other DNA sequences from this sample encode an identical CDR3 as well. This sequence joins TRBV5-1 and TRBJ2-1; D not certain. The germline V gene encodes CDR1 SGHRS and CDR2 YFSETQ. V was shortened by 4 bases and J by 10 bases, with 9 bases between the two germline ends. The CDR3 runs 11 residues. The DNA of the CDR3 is TGCGCCAGCAGCAAGTTACACGAGCAGTTCTTC. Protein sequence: CASSKLHEQFF.

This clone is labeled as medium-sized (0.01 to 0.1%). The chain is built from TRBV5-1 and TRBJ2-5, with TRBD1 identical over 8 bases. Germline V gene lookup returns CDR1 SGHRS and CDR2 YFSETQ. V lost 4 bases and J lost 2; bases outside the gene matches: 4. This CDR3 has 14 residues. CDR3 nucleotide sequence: TGCGCCAGCAGCCTGGGACAGGATCAAGAGACCCAGTACTTC. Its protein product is CASSLGQDQETQYF.

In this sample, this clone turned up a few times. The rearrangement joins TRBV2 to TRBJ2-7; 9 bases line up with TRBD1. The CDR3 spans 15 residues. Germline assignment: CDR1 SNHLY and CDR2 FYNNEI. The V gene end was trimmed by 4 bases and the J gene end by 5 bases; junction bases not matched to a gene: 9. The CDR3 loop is CASSGEDRGRDEQYF. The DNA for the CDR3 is TGTGCCAGCAGTGGGGAGGACAGGGGAAGGGACGAGCAGTACTTC.

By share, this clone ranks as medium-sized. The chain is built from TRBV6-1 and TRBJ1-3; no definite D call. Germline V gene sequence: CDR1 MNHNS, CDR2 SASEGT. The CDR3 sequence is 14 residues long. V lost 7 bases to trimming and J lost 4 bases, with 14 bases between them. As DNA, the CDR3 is TGTGCCAGCAACCCTACAGTATCAGGAAACACCATATATTTT. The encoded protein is CASNPTVSGNTIYF.

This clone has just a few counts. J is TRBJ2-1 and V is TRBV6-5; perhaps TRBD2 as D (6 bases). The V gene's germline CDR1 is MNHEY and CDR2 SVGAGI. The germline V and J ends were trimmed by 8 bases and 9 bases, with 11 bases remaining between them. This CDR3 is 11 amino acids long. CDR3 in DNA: TGTGCCAGCCGGGACGGGGGTGAGCAGTTCTTC. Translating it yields CASRDGGEQFF.

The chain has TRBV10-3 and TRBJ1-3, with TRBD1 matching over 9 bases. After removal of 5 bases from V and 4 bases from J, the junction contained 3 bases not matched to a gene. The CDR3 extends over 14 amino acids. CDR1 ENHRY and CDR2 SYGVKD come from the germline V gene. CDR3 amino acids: CAISWDREGNTIYF. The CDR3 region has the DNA TGTGCCATCAGTTGGGACAGGGAAGGAAACACCATATATTTT.

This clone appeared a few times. The CDR3: CASSFGGAEGETQYF. In nucleotides, the CDR3 is TGTGCCAGCAGTTTCGGGGGAGCGGAGGGCGAGACCCAGTACTTC. The chain couples TRBV28 to TRBJ2-5; TRBD2 is a possible D gene (6 bases). There are 15 residues in the CDR3. V gave up 3 bases and J gave up 5 bases, with 16 bases separating them. The germline gives CDR1 MDHEN, CDR2 SYDVKM.

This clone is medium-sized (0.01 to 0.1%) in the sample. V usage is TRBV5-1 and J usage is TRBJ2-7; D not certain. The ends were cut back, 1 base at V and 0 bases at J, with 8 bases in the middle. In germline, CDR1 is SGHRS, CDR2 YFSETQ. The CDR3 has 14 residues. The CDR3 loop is CASSLLSDSYEQYF. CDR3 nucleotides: TGCGCCAGCAGCTTGTTGAGTGACTCCTACGAGCAGTACTTC.

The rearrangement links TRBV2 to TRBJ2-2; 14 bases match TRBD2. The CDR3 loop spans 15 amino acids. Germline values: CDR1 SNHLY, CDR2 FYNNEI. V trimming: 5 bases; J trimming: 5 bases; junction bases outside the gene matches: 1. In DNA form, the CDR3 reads TGTGCCAGCAGTAGGACTAGCGGGGGGACCGGGGAGCTGTTTTTT. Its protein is CASSRTSGGTGELFF.

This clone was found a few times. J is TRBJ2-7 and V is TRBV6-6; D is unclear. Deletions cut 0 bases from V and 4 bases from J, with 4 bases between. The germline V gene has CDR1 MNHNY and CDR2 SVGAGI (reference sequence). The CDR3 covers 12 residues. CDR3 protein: CASSYSQYEQYF. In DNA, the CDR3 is TGTGCCAGCAGTTACTCACAGTACGAGCAGTACTTC.

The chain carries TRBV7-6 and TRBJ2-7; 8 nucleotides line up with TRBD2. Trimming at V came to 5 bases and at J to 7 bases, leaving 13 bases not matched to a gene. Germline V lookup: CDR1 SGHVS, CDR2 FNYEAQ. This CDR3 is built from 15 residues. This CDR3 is CASSRSGTSSLEQYF. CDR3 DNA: TGTGCCAGCAGCCGAAGTGGGACTAGTTCCCTGGAGCAGTACTTC. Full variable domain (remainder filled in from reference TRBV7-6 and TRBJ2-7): GAGVSQSPRYKVTKRGQDVALRCDPISGHVSLYWYRQALGQGPEFLTYFNYEAQQDKSGLPNDRFSAERPEGSISTLTIQRTEQRDSAMYRCASSRSGTSSLEQYFGPGTRLTVT.

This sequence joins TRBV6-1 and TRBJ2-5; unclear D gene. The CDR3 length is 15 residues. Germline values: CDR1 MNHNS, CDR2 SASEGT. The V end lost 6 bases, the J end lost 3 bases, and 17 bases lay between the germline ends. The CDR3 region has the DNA TGTGCCAGCAGCGCGGTCCGACTTACTAAAGAGACCCAGTACTTC. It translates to CASSAVRLTKETQYF.

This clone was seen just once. CDR3: CASSPSNGMWGGYNEQFF. The CDR3 DNA sequence: TGTGCCAGCAGCCCTAGTAATGGCATGTGGGGGGGCTACAATGAGCAGTTCTTC. The chain employs TRBV7-8 and TRBJ2-1; 7 bases are a match to TRBD2. The germline V gene encodes CDR1 SGHVS and CDR2 FQNEAQ. J was trimmed by 3 bases and V by 5 bases; bases with no gene match: 16. This CDR3 is built from 18 residues. Combining the CDR3 with reference TRBV7-8 and TRBJ2-1 gives the whole variable domain GAGVSQSPRYKVAKRGQDVALRCDPISGHVSLFWYQQALGQGPEFLTYFQNEAQLDKSGLPSDRFFAERPEGSVSTLKIQRTQQEDSAVYLCASSPSNGMWGGYNEQFFGPGTRLTVL.

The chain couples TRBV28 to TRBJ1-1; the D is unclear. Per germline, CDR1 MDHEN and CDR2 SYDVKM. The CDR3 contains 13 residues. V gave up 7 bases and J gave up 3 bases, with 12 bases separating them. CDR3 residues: CASIEGDHTEAFF. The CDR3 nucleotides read TGTGCCAGCATAGAGGGAGATCACACTGAAGCTTTCTTT.

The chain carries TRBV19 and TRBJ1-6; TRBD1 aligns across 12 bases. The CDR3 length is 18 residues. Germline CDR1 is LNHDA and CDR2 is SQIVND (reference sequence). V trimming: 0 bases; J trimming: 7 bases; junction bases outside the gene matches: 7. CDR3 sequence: CASSIDGTGGTWNSPLHF. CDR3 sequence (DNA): TGTGCCAGTAGTATAGACGGGACAGGGGGCACCTGGAATTCACCCCTCCACTTT.